The clone carrying this TCR beta chain was counted ten times or more. Its target is unknown. The data were obtained in a study of T cells in Graves' hyperthyroidism and ophthalmopathy. Amplified TCR beta CDR3 regions came from RNA transcripts. HTBI primers were the set used in a first-round RT-PCR of the TCR CDR3. One entry per CDR3 protein results from TCRdb running MiXCR on the multiplex PCR reads. Seen here are about 380,000 distinct CDR3 sequences, about 15% observed once, and the top ten hold around a fifth. General study findings and limits: Blood held most thyroid clonotypes expanded above 0.001 frequency.

This CDR3 contains 16 residues. The trim removed 0 bases at V and 1 base at J, leaving 4 bases unmatched. Germline V CDR1 and CDR2: DFQATT, SNEGSKA (reference sequence). This receptor was obtained from a woman aged 25 to 39 with Graves' ophthalmopathy. This rearrangement joins TRBV20-1 to TRBJ2-2; 8 bases fit TRBD1. Sequenced input: blood. The CDR3 bases are TGCAGTGCTAGAGATCTCAGGGGGCGGAACACCGGGGAGCTGTTTTTT. Translating it yields CSARDLRGRNTGELFF.